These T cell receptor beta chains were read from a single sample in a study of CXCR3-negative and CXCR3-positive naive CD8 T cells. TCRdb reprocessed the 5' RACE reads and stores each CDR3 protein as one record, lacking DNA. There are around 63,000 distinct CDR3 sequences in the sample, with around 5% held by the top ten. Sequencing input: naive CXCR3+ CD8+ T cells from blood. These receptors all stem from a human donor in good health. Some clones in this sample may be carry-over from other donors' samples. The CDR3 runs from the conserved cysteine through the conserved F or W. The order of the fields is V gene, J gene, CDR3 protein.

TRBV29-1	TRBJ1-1	CSVESPNPAEAFF
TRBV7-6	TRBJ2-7	CASSLAPETSYEQYF
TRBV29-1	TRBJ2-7	CSVYGQGEYEQYF
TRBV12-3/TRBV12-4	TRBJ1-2	CASRPNVVPDQSHGYTF
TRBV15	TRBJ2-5	CATSSSVRDREETQYF
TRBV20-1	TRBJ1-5	CSASADRAYPGGQPQHF
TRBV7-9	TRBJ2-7	CASRDRSSYEQYF
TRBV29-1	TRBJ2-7	CSVGAGYEQYF
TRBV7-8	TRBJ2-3	CASSPVAGQLGDTQYF
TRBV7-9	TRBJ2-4	CASSLGGALAKNIQYF
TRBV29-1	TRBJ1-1	CSANGGYTEAFF
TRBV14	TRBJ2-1	CASSQVEYEQFF
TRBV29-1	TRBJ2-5	CSVEEETRPQETQYF
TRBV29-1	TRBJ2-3	CSVPRSGPDTQYF
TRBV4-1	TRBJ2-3	CASSQKVGADTQYF
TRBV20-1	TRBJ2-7	CSAGLFEPAYEQYF
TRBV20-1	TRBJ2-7	CSATHGRGASYEQYF
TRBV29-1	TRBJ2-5	CSVEEAGDPGETQYF
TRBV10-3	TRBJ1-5	CAISDFASGANQPQHF
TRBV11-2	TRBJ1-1	CASSLERQNTEAFF
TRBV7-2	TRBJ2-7	CASSARTGGSLFEQYF
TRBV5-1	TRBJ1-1	CASSAGTGLPPEAFF
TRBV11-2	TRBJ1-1	CASSLDRDRGPFF
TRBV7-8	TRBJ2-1	CASSNEDPPGYNEQFF
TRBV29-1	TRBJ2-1	CSVGGGNEQFF
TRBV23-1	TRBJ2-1	CASSQSDLSSYNEQFF
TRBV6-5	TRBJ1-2	CASKMSAEINYGYTF
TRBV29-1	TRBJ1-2	CSVEDWGGYGYTF
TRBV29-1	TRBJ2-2	CSVLTGSGTGELFF
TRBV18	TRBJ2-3	CASSPPGTTDTQYF
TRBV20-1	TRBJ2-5	CSARDSAGGSMETQYF
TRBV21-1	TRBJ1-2	CASSKRRSWGCGYTF
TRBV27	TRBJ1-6	CASSYRESNSPLHF
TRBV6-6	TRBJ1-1	CASSYENTEAFF
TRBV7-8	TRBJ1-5	CASSLGQGDSEFQPQHF
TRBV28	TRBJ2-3	CASSNIAGSNTDTQYF
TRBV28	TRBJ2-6	CASSQFWASGANVLTF
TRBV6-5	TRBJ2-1	CASSYATSNEQFF
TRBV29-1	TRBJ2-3	CSVEDPASGGRSDTQYF
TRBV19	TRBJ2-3	CASSDQGFPDTQYF
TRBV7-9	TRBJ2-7	CASSPTWVEQYF
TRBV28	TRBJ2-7	CASSLGGLAGGEQYF
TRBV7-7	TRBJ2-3	CASSLNTGGLTDTQYF
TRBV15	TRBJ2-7	CATSSVSAQSYEQYF
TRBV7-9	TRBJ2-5	CASGAGYQETQYF
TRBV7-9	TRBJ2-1	CASSLSRAGAIHNEQFF
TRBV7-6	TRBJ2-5	CASSLGMGRETQYF
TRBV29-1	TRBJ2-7	CSVEVQSPSCEQYF
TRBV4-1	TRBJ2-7	CASSQRGLAGEQYF
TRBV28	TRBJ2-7	CASSLAGTHEQYF
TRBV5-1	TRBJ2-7	CASSLLAEEYYEQYF
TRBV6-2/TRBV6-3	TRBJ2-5	CASSFGRSWDRGPETQYF
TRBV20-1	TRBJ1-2	CSARVRDQGIYGYTF
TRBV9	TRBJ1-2	CASSVGGGGNYGYTF
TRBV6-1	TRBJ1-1	CASRDWGTEAFF
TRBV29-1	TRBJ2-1	CSAQGVVGETSYNEQFF
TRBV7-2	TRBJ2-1	CGSGGAYNEQFF
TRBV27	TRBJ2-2	CASSSTTGELFF
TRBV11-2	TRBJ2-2	CASSLGYTGELFF
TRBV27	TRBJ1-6	CASSLTQGSPLHF